The 13 T cell receptor beta chains below all came from one sample that was sequenced in a study of cytomegalovirus exposure and HLA in healthy donors. The PCR contained 60 Vbeta and 13 Jbeta primers. Using immunoSEQ multiplex PCR, the repertoire was profiled, and TCRdb retains in-frame clones only, with some absent. This table has tens of thousands of clones, around 76% appearing once. Sequencing was performed on PBMCs. These receptors were obtained from a woman younger than 45 in good health and CMV-seropositive.

V and J are TRBV4-2 and TRBJ1-1, with 8 nucleotides matching TRBD1. Trimming cost V 4 bases and J 3 bases; bases outside gene matches: 4. Germline assignment: CDR1 LGHNA and CDR2 YNFKEQ. CDR3 size: 14 residues. CDR3 residues: CASSPPQGDTEAFF. For the CDR3, the DNA is TGTGCCAGCAGCCCACCACAGGGGGACACTGAAGCTTTCTTT.

This clone was counted a single time. For the CDR3, the DNA is TGTGCCAGCAGCATGGCCATGAACACTGAAGCTTTCTTT. This translates into CASSMAMNTEAFF. The chain recombines TRBV5-4 with TRBJ1-1; D gene ambiguous. V was cut by 4 bases and J by 0 bases, with 7 bases left in between. Germline-derived CDR1 and CDR2 are SGHNT and YYREEE (reference sequence). The CDR3 is made up of 13 amino acids.

The J gene is TRBJ1-2, the V gene TRBV6-5; 7 nucleotides line up with TRBD1. With V trimmed by 4 bases and J by 8 bases, 7 bases remained unmatched. The CDR3 has 13 amino acids. Germline V gene data show CDR1 as MNHEY and CDR2 as SVGAGI. CDR3 loop: CASSLGGWGGYTF. The CDR3 bases are TGTGCCAGCAGTTTAGGGGGCTGGGGAGGCTACACCTTC.

This clone was recorded only once. The chain uses TRBV6-5 and TRBJ2-5; the D gene is possibly TRBD2 (5 bases). V gave up 5 bases and J gave up 5 bases, with 18 bases separating them. Germline V gene data show CDR1 as MNHEY and CDR2 as SVGAGI. The CDR3 consists of 15 residues. The CDR3 nucleotides read TGTGCCAGCAGTCCCACCGGGCAGAGAGGGGAGACCCAGTACTTC. Translation: CASSPTGQRGETQYF.

The chain recombines TRBV11-3 with TRBJ2-5; 11 bases are shared with TRBD1. V shed 5 bases, J shed 5 bases, and the junction held 4 bases outside the gene matches. Germline-derived CDR1 and CDR2 are SGHNT and YENEEA. The CDR3 extends over 14 amino acids. The CDR3, as DNA: TGTGCCAGCAGCCGGACAGGGGGCAGGGAGACCCAGTACTTC. Its translation is CASSRTGGRETQYF.

The chain carries TRBV14 and TRBJ1-1; perhaps TRBD1 as D (6 bases). The V gene lost 6 bases and the J gene lost 1 base, with 15 bases spanning the gap. CDR1 SGHDN and CDR2 FVKESK come from the germline V gene. CDR3 length: 15 amino acids. Here the CDR3 DNA reads TGTGCCAGCAGTTCAACCGGGACACCGAACACTGAAGCTTTCTTT. It is translated as CASSSTGTPNTEAFF.

The chain combines TRBV10-3 with TRBJ2-7; TRBD1 aligns across 10 bases. The CDR3 is made up of 14 amino acids. Trimming removed 6 bases from V and 4 bases from J; junction bases left unmatched: 6. Germline CDR1 is ENHRY and CDR2 is SYGVKD. DNA for the CDR3: TGTGCCATCAGGTCCGACAGGGGGCGGTACGAGCAGTACTTC. Protein product: CAIRSDRGRYEQYF.

This clone was seen a handful of times. The rearrangement links TRBV7-2 to TRBJ2-7, with 10 bases matching TRBD2. CDR3 length equals 14 residues. Germline values: CDR1 SGHTA, CDR2 FQGNSA. With 6 bases clipped from V and 4 bases from J, the junction kept 6 bases outside the gene matches. The CDR3 loop is CASSPSGRVYEQYF. The CDR3 DNA reads as TGTGCCAGCAGTCCGAGCGGGAGGGTATACGAGCAGTACTTC. Full variable domain (rest looked up from reference TRBV7-2 and TRBJ2-7): GAGVSQSPSNKVTEKGKDVELRCDPISGHTALYWYRQSLGQGLEFLIYFQGNSAPDKSGLPSDRFSAERTGGSVSTLTIQRTQQEDSAVYLCASSPSGRVYEQYFGPGTRLTVT.

J is TRBJ2-7 and V is TRBV7-9; 15 bases agree with TRBD2. Germline trimming cut 3 bases from V and 6 bases from J; bases unmatched to any gene: 3. This CDR3 comprises 15 residues. Germline lookup yields CDR1 SEHNR and CDR2 FQNEAQ (reference sequence). The CDR3 sequence: CASSLGLAGGSEQYF. The CDR3 DNA sequence: TGTGCCAGCAGCTTGGGACTAGCGGGAGGATCCGAGCAGTACTTC. The full variable domain, completed using reference TRBV7-9 and TRBJ2-7, is DTGVSQNPRHKITKRGQNVTFRCDPISEHNRLYWYRQTLGQGPEFLTYFQNEAQLEKSRLLSDRFSAERPKGSFSTLEIQRTEQGDSAMYLCASSLGLAGGSEQYFGPGTRLTVT.

V usage is TRBV4-3 and J usage is TRBJ2-2; D is unresolved. V lost 1 base to trimming and J lost 3 bases, with 12 bases between them. The CDR3 covers 16 residues. Germline CDR1 reads LGHNA; CDR2 reads YSLEER. The CDR3 sequence: CASSQGPLADTGELFF. DNA for the CDR3: TGCGCCAGCAGCCAAGGGCCCCTTGCGGACACCGGGGAGCTGTTTTTT.

CDR3: CASSLVGAGQPQHF. The CDR3 nucleotides read TGTGCCAGCAGTTTAGTAGGGGCAGGGCAGCCCCAGCATTTT. This chain connects TRBV28 to TRBJ1-5, with D possibly TRBD1 on 5 matching bases. With 2 bases removed from V and 7 bases from J, the gap between germline ends came to 12 bases. The CDR3 has 14 amino acids. The V gene's germline CDR1 is MDHEN and CDR2 SYDVKM.

A few counts support this clone. The gene calls are TRBV4-3 and TRBJ1-2, with D maybe TRBD1 (5 bases). Trimming took off 0 bases at V and 3 bases at J, with 11 bases between the two ends. Per the germline V gene, CDR1 is LGHNA and CDR2 is YSLEER. The CDR3 covers 15 residues. The CDR3 bases are TGCGCCAGCAGCCAAGATAGAACCAGGGACTATGGCTACACCTTC. Translating it yields CASSQDRTRDYGYTF.

The rearrangement links TRBV6-1 to TRBJ1-2; no clear D. CDR1 MNHNS and CDR2 SASEGT come from the germline V gene. The CDR3 length is 10 residues. Trimming stripped 5 bases from V and 8 bases from J, with 6 bases between. CDR3 nucleotide sequence: TGTGCCAGCAGTTACCTAGGCTACACCTTC. Protein: CASSYLGYTF.